The sequence of this T cell receptor beta chain was determined in a study of blood T cell repertoires in COVID-19. Germline values: CDR1 LGHDT, CDR2 YNNKEL (reference sequence). The CDR3 length is 15 residues. Trimming left V 2 bases short and J 3 bases short, with 11 bases between. Using immunoSEQ multiplex PCR, the repertoire was profiled, and TCRdb retains in-frame clones only, with some absent. In the table there are under 250,000 clones, 70% to 85% of which are singletons. The rearrangement joins TRBV3-1 (or the pseudogene TRBV3-2) to TRBJ1-5; D uncertain. This TCR derives from a man aged 60-69 years who had recovered from COVID-19. Material for sequencing was PBMCs or T cells enriched from blood (not recorded which). The chain's CDR3 is CASSQFGTNNQPQHF. Written as DNA, the CDR3 is TGTGCCAGCAGCCAATTTGGCACCAACAATCAGCCCCAGCATTTT.